The rows below give T cell receptor beta chains drawn from one sample of a study of blood T cells in healthy people across ages. TCRdb passed the 5' RACE reads through MiXCR, listing each CDR3 protein once. Of fewer than 650,000 distinct CDR3 sequences listed, roughly a quarter are singletons. Another study also made use of these data, one on T cells of mothers and their children.

The specimen was blood. These receptors were collected from a boy younger than 10 in good health. Both conserved end residues are part of each CDR3. The D gene is left open where the match is weak. Part of the rows lack a size; the others show once, few, many or a class for expanded clones.

d_gene,v_gene,abundance,j_gene,CDR3aa,CDR3nt
TRBD2,TRBV27,NA,TRBJ2-2,CATSGISRELFF,TGTGCCACTAGCGGGATTAGCCGGGAGCTGTTTTTT
TRBD1,TRBV6-2/TRBV6-3,NA,TRBJ1-1,CASRLQGSTEAFF,TGTGCCAGCCGACTACAGGGGTCCACTGAAGCTTTCTTT
NA,TRBV20-1,NA,TRBJ1-5,CSARDQTVGGQPQHF,TGCAGTGCTCGTGACCAGACAGTTGGCGGTCAGCCCCAGCATTTT
TRBD1,TRBV15,NA,TRBJ1-1,CATSRSGQGNTEAFF,TGTGCCACCAGCAGATCCGGACAGGGAAACACTGAAGCTTTCTTT
NA,TRBV13,few,TRBJ2-6,CASSSRTTGANVLTF,TGTGCCAGCAGCAGTAGGACGACCGGGGCCAACGTCCTGACTTTC
TRBD1,TRBV12-3/TRBV12-4,few,TRBJ2-5,CASSPSRGYQETQYF,TGTGCCAGCAGTCCTTCCAGGGGGTACCAAGAGACCCAGTACTTC
NA,TRBV6-8,NA,TRBJ2-7,CASSYCSLYEQYF,TGTGCCAGCAGTTACTGCTCCCTCTACGAGCAGTACTTC
NA,TRBV27,NA,TRBJ1-1,CASSLGRNTETFF,TGTGCCAGCAGTTTGGGGAGGAACACTGAAACTTTCTTT
TRBD2,TRBV7-2,NA,TRBJ2-1,CASSLFGTSGSYGEQFF,TGTGCCAGCAGCTTATTCGGGACTAGCGGGAGTTATGGTGAGCAGTTCTTC
NA,TRBV3-1,few,TRBJ2-5,CASSQVGDPETQYF,TGTGCCAGCAGCCAAGTGGGGGATCCAGAGACCCAGTACTTC
TRBD2,TRBV20-1,NA,TRBJ2-2,CSARTVAGGLAGELFF,TGCAGTGCTAGAACCGTAGCGGGGGGCCTCGCCGGGGAGCTGTTTTTT
NA,TRBV5-1,few,TRBJ1-1,CASTRGRNTEAFF,TGCGCCAGCACAAGGGGGAGGAACACTGAAGCTTTCTTT
TRBD1,TRBV4-2,few,TRBJ2-1,CTSSQTGQGGYEQFF,TGTACCAGCAGCCAGACGGGACAGGGGGGGTATGAGCAGTTCTTC
TRBD2,TRBV5-1,NA,TRBJ2-2,CASSWTSGTGELFF,TGCGCCAGCAGCTGGACTAGCGGAACCGGGGAGCTGTTTTTT
TRBD2,TRBV20-1,few,TRBJ2-1,CSARPGRASYNEQFF,TGCAGTGCTAGGCCCGGGAGGGCCTCCTACAATGAGCAGTTCTTC
NA,TRBV4-3,few,TRBJ2-3,CASSQDRISLRGDTQYF,TGCGCCAGCAGCCAAGATAGGATCAGCCTTCGGGGAGATACGCAGTATTTT
TRBD1,TRBV20-1,NA,TRBJ2-7,CSAREGQGAGFEQYF,TGCAGTGCTAGAGAGGGACAGGGGGCGGGTTTCGAGCAGTACTTC
TRBD2,TRBV12-3/TRBV12-4,NA,TRBJ2-7,CASSSPSPPGLVGSQQYF,TGTGCCAGCAGTTCGCCCAGCCCTCCGGGACTAGTCGGTAGCCAGCAGTACTTC
NA,TRBV14,NA,TRBJ1-1,CASSQAGFPF,TGTGCCAGCAGCCAAGCGGGGTTCCCCTTT
NA,TRBV5-1,NA,TRBJ1-1,CASSFQGIPFF,TGCGCCAGCAGCTTCCAGGGGATCCCTTTCTTT
TRBD2,TRBV4-1,few,TRBJ2-4,CASSHLSGGADKNIQYF,TGCGCCAGCAGCCATCTGAGCGGGGGGGCGGACAAAAACATTCAGTACTTC
TRBD1,TRBV12-3/TRBV12-4,few,TRBJ1-3,CASRGDSEGYYFPGNTIYF,TGTGCCAGCAGGGGGGACAGTGAAGGGTACTACTTTCCTGGAAACACCATATATTTT
TRBD2,TRBV20-1,NA,TRBJ2-5,CSARLTRLAGLLETQYF,TGCAGTGCTAGATTGACCCGGCTAGCGGGACTCCTTGAGACCCAGTACTTC
NA,TRBV5-1,many,TRBJ2-7,CASSLASGNEQYF,TGCGCCAGCAGCTTGGCTAGTGGGAACGAGCAGTACTTC
TRBD1,TRBV27,few,TRBJ2-7,CASRQGAVNEQYF,TGTGCCAGCAGACAGGGGGCCGTCAACGAGCAGTACTTC
NA,TRBV5-5,NA,TRBJ1-2,CASRRDPHGFNYGYTF,TGTGCCAGCAGGCGTGACCCCCATGGCTTTAACTATGGCTACACCTTC
NA,TRBV6-1,NA,TRBJ2-1,CASSEGGGRSSYNEQFF,TGTGCCAGCAGTGAAGGGGGCGGTCGGAGCTCCTACAATGAGCAGTTCTTC
NA,TRBV12-5,few,TRBJ1-1,CASGFDEVAFF,TGTGCTAGTGGTTTTGATGAGGTAGCTTTCTTT
TRBD1,TRBV15,few,TRBJ2-1,CATSRSRGETGPYNEQFF,TGTGCCACCAGCAGGAGCCGAGGGGAGACAGGGCCCTACAATGAGCAGTTCTTC
TRBD2,TRBV14,NA,TRBJ2-2,CATPGGANTGELFF,TGTGCCACCCCTGGGGGGGCGAACACCGGGGAGCTGTTTTTT
NA,TRBV15,few,TRBJ2-4,CATSVRKAGTKNIQYF,TGTGCCACCAGTGTCCGAAAAGCCGGGACCAAAAACATTCAGTACTTC
NA,TRBV7-2,NA,TRBJ1-3,CASSFGGPNSGNTIYF,TGTGCCAGCAGCTTTGGGGGGCCCAACTCTGGAAACACCATATATTTT
TRBD1,TRBV20-1,NA,TRBJ2-2,CSVLTGTGSVGELFF,TGCAGTGTTCTAACCGGGACAGGGTCCGTCGGGGAGCTGTTTTTT
TRBD2,TRBV7-6,few,TRBJ2-7,CASSPPSGGNEQYF,TGTGCCAGCAGCCCCCCTAGCGGGGGAAACGAGCAGTACTTC
NA,TRBV7-2,few,TRBJ2-1,CASSLEGSTYNEQFF,TGTGCCAGCAGCTTAGAAGGGTCGACCTACAATGAGCAGTTCTTC
NA,TRBV5-1,NA,TRBJ2-5,CASTGQIAGLETQYF,TGCGCCAGCACCGGACAAATCGCGGGTTTGGAGACCCAGTACTTC
NA,TRBV21-1,NA,TRBJ2-7,CASSTKRGQPSSEQYF,TGTGCCAGCAGCACCAAACGAGGACAACCCTCCTCTGAGCAGTACTTC